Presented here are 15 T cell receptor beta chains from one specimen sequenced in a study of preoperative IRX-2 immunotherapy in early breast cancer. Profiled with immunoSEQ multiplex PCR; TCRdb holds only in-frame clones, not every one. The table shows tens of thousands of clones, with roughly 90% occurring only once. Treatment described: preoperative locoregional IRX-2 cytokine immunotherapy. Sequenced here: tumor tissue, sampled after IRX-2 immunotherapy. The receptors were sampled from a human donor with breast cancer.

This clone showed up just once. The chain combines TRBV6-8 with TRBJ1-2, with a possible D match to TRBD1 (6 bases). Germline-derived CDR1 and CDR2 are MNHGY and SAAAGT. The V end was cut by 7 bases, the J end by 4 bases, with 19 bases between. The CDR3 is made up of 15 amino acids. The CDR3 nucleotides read TGTGCCAGCACCAGAGGGGGTGCCGGCAGCTATGGCTACACCTTC. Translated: CASTRGGAGSYGYTF.

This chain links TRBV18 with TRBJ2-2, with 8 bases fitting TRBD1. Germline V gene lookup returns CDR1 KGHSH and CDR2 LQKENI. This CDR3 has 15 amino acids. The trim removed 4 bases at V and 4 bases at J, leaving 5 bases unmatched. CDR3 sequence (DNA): TGTGCCAGCTCACTACAGACAGGGGCCACCGGGGAGCTGTTTTTT. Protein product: CASSLQTGATGELFF.

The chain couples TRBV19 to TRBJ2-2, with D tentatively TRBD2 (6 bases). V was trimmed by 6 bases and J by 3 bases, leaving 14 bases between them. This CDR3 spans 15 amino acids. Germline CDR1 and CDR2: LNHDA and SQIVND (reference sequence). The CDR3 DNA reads TGTGCCAGTAGGTTCGCGGGAAGGGACACCGGGGAGCTGTTTTTT. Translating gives CASRFAGRDTGELFF.

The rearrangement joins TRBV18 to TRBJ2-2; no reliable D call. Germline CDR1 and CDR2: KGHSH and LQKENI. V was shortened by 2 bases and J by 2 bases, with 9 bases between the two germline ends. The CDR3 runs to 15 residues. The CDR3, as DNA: TGTGCCAGCTCACCAATGGCTTCCAACACCGGGGAGCTGTTTTTT. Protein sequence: CASSPMASNTGELFF.

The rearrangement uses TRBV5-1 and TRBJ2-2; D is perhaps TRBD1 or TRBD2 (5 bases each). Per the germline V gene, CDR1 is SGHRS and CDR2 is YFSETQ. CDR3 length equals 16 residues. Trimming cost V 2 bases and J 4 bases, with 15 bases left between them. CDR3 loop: CASSLSGTVTTGELFF. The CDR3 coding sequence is TGCGCCAGCAGCTTATCCGGGACGGTGACCACCGGGGAGCTGTTTTTT.

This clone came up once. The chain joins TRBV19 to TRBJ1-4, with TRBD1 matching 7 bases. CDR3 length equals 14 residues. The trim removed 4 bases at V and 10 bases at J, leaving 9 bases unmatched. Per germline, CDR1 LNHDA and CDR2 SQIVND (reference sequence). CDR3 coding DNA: TGTGCCAGTAGTACGCGACAGGGTGGTAGAAAACTGTTTTTT. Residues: CASSTRQGGRKLFF.

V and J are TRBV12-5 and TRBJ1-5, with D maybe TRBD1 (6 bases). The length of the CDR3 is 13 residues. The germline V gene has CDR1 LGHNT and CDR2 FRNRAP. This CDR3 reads CASNSQGFQPQHF. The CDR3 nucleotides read TGTGCCAGCAATAGTCAGGGGTTCCAGCCCCAGCATTTT.

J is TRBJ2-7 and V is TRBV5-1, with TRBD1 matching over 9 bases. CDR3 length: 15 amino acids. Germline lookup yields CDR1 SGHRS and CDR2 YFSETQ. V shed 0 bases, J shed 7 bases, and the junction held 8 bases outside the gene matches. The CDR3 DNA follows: TGCGCCAGCAGCTTGGGGGGACAGGGATGGGGAGAGCAGTACGTC. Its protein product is CASSLGGQGWGEQYV.

Written as DNA, the CDR3 is TGTGCCAGCAAATGGACTAGCGGCACAGATACGCAGTATTTT. Residues: CASKWTSGTDTQYF. V usage is TRBV6-8 and J usage is TRBJ2-3, with TRBD2 identical over 9 bases. With 7 bases clipped from V and 1 base from J, the junction kept 3 bases outside the gene matches. Germline V lookup: CDR1 MNHGY, CDR2 SAAAGT. The length of the CDR3 is 14 residues.

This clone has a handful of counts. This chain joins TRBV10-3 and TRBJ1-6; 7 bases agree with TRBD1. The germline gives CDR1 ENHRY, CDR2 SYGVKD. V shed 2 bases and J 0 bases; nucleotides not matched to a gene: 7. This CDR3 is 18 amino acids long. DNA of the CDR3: TGTGCCATCAGTGAGACACTCAGGGGGACCTCCTATAATTCACCCCTCCACTTT. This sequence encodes CAISETLRGTSYNSPLHF.

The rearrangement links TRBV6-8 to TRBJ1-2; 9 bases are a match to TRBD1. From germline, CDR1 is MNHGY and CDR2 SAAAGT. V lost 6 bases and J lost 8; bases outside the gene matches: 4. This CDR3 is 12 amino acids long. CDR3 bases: TGTGCCAGCAGGGAGGACAGGGGCGGCTACACCTTC. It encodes CASREDRGGYTF.

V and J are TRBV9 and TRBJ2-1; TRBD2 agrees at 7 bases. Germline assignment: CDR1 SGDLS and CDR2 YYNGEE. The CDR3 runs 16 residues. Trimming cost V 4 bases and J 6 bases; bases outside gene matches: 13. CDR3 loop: CASSFYSGTTLNEQFF. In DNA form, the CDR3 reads TGTGCCAGCAGCTTCTATTCCGGGACTACTCTCAATGAGCAGTTCTTC.

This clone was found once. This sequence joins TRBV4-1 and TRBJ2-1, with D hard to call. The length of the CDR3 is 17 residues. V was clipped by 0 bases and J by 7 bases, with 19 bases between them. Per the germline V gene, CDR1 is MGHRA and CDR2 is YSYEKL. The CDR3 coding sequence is TGCGCCAGCAGCCAAGAGCCCGGTCCCGGTATTAAGAATGAGCAGTTCTTC. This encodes CASSQEPGPGIKNEQFF.

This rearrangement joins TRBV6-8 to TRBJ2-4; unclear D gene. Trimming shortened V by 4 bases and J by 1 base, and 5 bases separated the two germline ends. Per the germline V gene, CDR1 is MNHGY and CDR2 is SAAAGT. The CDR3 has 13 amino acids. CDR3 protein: CASSLVAKNIQYF. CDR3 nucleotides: TGTGCCAGCAGTTTAGTGGCCAAAAACATTCAGTACTTC.

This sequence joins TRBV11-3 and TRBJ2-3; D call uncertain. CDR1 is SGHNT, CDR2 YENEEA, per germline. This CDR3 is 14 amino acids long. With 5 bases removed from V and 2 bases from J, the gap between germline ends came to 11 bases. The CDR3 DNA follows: TGTGCCAGCAGCCCCTCAAGGGTCACAGATACGCAGTATTTT. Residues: CASSPSRVTDTQYF.